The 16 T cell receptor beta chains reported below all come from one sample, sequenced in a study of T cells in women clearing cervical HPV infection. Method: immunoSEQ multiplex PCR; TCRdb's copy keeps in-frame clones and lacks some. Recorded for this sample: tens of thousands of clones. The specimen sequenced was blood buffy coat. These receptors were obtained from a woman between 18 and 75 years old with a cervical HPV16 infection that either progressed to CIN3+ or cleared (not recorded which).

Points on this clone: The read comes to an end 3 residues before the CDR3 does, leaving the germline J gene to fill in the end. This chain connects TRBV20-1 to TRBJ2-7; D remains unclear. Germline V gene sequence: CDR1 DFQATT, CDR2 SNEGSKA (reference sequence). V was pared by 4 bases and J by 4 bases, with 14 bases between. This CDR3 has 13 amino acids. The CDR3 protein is CSANPPAGYEQYF. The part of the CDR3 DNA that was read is TGCAGTGCTAACCCCCCGGCAGGATACGAG.

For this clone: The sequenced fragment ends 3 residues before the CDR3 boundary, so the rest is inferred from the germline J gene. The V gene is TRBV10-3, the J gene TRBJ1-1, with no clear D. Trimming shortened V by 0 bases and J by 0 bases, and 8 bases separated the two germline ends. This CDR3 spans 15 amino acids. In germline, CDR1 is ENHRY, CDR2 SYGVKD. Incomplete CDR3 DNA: TGTGCCATCAGTGAGTCCGGACTGATGAACACTGAA. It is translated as CAISESGLMNTE. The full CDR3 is CAISESGLMNTEAFF.

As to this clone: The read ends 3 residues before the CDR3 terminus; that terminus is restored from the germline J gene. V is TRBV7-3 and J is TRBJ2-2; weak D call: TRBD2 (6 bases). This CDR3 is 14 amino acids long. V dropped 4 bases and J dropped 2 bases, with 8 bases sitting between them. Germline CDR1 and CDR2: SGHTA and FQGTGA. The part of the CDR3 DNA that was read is TGTGCCAGCAGCTCCGGGACTAACACCGGGGAG. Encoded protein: CASSSGTNTGE. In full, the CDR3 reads CASSSGTNTGELFF.

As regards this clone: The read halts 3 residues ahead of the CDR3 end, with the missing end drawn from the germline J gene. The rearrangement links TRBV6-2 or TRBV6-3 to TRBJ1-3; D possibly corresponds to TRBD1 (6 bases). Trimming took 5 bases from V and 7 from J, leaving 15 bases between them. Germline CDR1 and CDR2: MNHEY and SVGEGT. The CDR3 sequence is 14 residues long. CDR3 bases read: TGTGCCAGCAGTAGAACAGGGATCCTCAACACC. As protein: CASSRTGILNT. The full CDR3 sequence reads CASSRTGILNTIYF.

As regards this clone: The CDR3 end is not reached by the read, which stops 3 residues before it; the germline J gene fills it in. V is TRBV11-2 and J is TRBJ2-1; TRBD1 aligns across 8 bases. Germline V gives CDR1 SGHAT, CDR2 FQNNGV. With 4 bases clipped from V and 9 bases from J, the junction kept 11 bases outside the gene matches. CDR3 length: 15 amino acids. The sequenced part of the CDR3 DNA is TGTGCCAGCAGCTCTGGACAGGGTTCGTTTGGTGAG. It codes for CASSSGQGSFGE. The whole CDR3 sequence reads CASSSGQGSFGEQFF.

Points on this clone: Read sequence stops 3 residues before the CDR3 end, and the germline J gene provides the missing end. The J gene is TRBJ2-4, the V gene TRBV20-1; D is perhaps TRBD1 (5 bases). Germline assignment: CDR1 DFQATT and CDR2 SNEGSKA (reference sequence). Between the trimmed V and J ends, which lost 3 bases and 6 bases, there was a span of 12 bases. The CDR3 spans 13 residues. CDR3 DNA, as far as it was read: TGCAGTGCTAGGGCCTCTGGGGCAAACATT. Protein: CSARASGANI. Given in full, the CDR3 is CSARASGANIQYF.

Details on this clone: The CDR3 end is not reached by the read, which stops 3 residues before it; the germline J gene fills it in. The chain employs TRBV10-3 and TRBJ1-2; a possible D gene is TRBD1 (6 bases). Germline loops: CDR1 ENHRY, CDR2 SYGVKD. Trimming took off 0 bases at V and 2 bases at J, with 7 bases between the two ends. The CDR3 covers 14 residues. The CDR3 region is CAISESGGNYGYTF. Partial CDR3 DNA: TGTGCCATCAGTGAGTCAGGGGGAAACTATGGC.

The chain's CDR3 is CSVALGPYEQYF. The covered CDR3 bases are TGCAGCGTTGCTTTGGGCCCCTACGAG. The genes are TRBV29-1 and TRBJ2-7; D is ambiguous. The read stops 3 residues short of the end of the CDR3; the missing end is completed from the germline J gene. The CDR3 is 12 residues long. The germline V gene has CDR1 SQVTM and CDR2 ANQGSEA. V lost 4 bases and J lost 2, with 9 bases in between.

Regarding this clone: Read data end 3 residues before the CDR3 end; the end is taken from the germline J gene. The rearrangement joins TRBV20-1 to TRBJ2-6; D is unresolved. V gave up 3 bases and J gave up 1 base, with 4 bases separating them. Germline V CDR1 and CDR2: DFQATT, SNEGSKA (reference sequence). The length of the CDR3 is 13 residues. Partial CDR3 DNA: TGCAGTGCTAGCAGGTCTGGGGCCAACGTC. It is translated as CSASRSGANV. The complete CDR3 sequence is CSASRSGANVLTF.

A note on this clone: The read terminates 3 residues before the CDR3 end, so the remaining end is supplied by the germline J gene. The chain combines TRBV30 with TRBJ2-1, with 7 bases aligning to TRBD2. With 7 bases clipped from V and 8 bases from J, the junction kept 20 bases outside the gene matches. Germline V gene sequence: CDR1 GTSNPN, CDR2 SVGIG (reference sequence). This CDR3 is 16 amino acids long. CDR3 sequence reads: CAFITPSGPKGDEQFF. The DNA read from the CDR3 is TGTGCCTTCATAACCCCTAGCGGACCCAAGGGCGATGAG.

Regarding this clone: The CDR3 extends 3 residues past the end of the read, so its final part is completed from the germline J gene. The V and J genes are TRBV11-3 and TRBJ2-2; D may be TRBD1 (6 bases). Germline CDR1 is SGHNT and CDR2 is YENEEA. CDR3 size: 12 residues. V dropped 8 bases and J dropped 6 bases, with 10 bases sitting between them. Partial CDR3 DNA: TGTGCCAGCTCTCCAGGGGCCGGGGAG. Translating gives CASSPGAGE. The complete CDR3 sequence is CASSPGAGELFF.

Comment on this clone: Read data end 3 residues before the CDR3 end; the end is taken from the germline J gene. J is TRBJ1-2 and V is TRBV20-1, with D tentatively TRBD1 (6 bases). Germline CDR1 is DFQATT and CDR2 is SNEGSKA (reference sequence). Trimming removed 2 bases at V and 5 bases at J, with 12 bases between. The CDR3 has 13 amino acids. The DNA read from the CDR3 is TGCAGTGCTAGACAGGGGCGCGGGTATGGC. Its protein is CSARQGRGYG. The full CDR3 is CSARQGRGYGYTF.

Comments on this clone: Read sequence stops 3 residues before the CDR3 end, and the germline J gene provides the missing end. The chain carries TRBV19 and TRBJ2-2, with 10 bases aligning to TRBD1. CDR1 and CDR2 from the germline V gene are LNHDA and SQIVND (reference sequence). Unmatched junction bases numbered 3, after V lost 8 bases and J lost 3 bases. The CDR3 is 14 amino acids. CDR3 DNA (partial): TGTGCCAGTGGGGACAGGGGTGACACCGGGGAG. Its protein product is CASGDRGDTGE. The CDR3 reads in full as CASGDRGDTGELFF.

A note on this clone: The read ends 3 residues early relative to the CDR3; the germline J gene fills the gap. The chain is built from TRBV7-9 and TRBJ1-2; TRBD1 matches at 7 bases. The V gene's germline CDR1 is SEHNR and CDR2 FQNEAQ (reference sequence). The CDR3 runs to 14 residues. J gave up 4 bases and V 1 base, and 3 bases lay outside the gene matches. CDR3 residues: CASSLDGTAYGYTF. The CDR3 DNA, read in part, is TGTGCCAGCAGCTTAGACGGGACAGCCTATGGC.

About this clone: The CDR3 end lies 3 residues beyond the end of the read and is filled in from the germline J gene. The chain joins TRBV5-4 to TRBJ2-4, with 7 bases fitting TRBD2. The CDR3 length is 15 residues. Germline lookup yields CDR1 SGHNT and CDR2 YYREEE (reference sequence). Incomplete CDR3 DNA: TGTGCCAGCAGCTTGGGCCTAGCGGACTCCTACGAT. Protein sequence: CASSLGLADSYD. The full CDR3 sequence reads CASSLGLADSYDQYF.

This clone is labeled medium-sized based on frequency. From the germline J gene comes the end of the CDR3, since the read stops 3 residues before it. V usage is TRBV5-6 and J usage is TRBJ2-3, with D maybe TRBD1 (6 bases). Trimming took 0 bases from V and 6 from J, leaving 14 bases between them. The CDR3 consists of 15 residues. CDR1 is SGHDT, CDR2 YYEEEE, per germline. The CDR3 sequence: CASSLGLHRADTQYF. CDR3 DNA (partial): TGTGCCAGCAGCTTGGGACTCCACAGGGCGGATACG.